This T cell receptor (beta chain) was captured in a study of cytomegalovirus exposure and HLA in healthy donors. At the level of the study: In an earlier analysis, approximately 120 million unique TCR beta sequences were found from about 180 million T cells.

In the PCR, 60 Vbeta and 13 Jbeta primers were used. The assay was immunoSEQ multiplex PCR, and TCRdb's table has in-frame clones only and misses some. This sample has 60,000 to 100,000 clones, with more than 60% found just once. The germline CDR1 and CDR2 sequences are MNHNY and SVGAGI (reference sequence). The CDR3 loop spans 13 amino acids. V dropped 7 bases and J dropped 6 bases, with 13 bases sitting between them. This clone was observed a handful of times. The sequence derives from a male donor in good health and CMV-seropositive. Specimen: PBMCs. This chain links TRBV6-6 with TRBJ1-5; tentative D call: TRBD1 (5 bases). CDR3 sequence reads: CASTGAWVQPQHF. The CDR3 DNA reads as TGTGCCAGCACTGGGGCGTGGGTTCAGCCCCAGCATTTT.